These T cell receptor beta chains were read from a single sample in a study of cytomegalovirus exposure and HLA in healthy donors. Measured with immunoSEQ multiplex PCR; TCRdb has only the in-frame clones, and not every one. Of 100,000 or so clones in the sample, 70% to 80% are singletons; the top ten hold roughly 1.9%. The sample taken for sequencing was PBMCs. These receptor sequences come from a man in his thirties or forties in good health and CMV-seronegative. The CDR3 runs from the conserved cysteine through the conserved F or W. The D gene is left open where the match is weak.

>TRBV2|TRBJ1-2|TRBD1
CASSLTGQGYYGYTF
>TRBV6-1|TRBJ1-1|TRBD1
CASSSKDRWDTEAFF
>TRBV25-1|TRBJ2-5|TRBD2
CASSGLAIGETQYF
>TRBV7-9|TRBJ1-3|-
CASSFTGGDSGNTIYF
>TRBV7-9|TRBJ2-1|-
CASSLGPGGSTYNEQFF
>TRBV28|TRBJ2-3|-
CASSPLNRGGGDTQYF
>TRBV7-9|TRBJ2-2|-
CASSHLNTGELFF
>TRBV5-1|TRBJ2-7|TRBD2
CASSLRTSGDYEQYF
>TRBV27|TRBJ2-3|-
CASSLRGTDTQYF
>TRBV30|TRBJ2-5|TRBD2
CAWSQGLAGLETQYF
>TRBV5-4|TRBJ2-1|-
CASSLTSSGYNEQFF
>TRBV5-4|TRBJ2-7|-
CASSLQQGPYEQYF
>TRBV7-9|TRBJ2-5|-
CASSPLQETQYF
>TRBV7-8|TRBJ1-2|TRBD1
CASSSLTGGIDGYTF
>TRBV19|TRBJ2-5|TRBD2
CASSQSGVGETQYF
>TRBV4-1|TRBJ2-3|-
CASSPMTVSTDTQYF
>TRBV6-5|TRBJ1-2|-
CASSYFGQGSVGYTF
>TRBV19|TRBJ2-3|TRBD2
CASSTSGGTDTQYF
>TRBV9|TRBJ2-7|-
CASSVAGDRNYEQYF
>TRBV6-7|TRBJ1-2|-
CASSYPESDRRNYGYTF
>TRBV29-1|TRBJ1-4|TRBD1
CSVERQGGEKLFF
>TRBV29-1|TRBJ1-2|-
CSAKDSRDYGYTF
>TRBV30|TRBJ1-1|-
CAWRRQANTEAFF
>TRBV18|TRBJ2-5|-
CASSPGNQETQYF
>TRBV27|TRBJ2-1|TRBD2
CASSFSGGGYNEQFF
>TRBV4-1|TRBJ1-2|TRBD1
CASSPKDRGQYGYTF
>TRBV5-1|TRBJ2-7|TRBD1
CASSALQGASYEQYF
>TRBV10-3|TRBJ2-2|-
CAISPSGALRNTGELFF
>TRBV2|TRBJ1-4|TRBD1
CASSEGQGGYEKLFF
>TRBV10-3|TRBJ2-1|-
CAISESPPSMSSYNEQFF
>TRBV5-1|TRBJ2-7|TRBD2
CASNGASGGGEQYF
>TRBV19|TRBJ2-3|-
CASSSISPGSADTQYF
>TRBV18|TRBJ2-7|TRBD1
CASSPRGQPPDEQYF
>TRBV11-3|TRBJ2-3|-
CASSLKAGTDTQYF
>TRBV15|TRBJ2-7|-
CATSRDIYRAEQYF
>TRBV19|TRBJ1-2|-
CASSTSVGANYGYTF
>TRBV5-4|TRBJ1-4|-
CASSLTGDATNEKLFF
>TRBV6-6|TRBJ1-4|-
CASSLDRGTSEKLFF
>TRBV10-1|TRBJ2-5|-
CASSGAGIDQETQYF
>TRBV19|TRBJ2-5|TRBD2
CASRRTGGGQETQYF
>TRBV7-8|TRBJ2-5|TRBD2
CASSSPGGGRAQGETQYF
>TRBV19|TRBJ2-1|TRBD2
CASRGSGGWNEQFF
>TRBV7-6|TRBJ1-5|-
CASSLGNTNQPQHF
>TRBV7-8|TRBJ1-6|TRBD1
CASSNGQGGNSPLHF
>TRBV28|TRBJ1-4|-
CASSFNRGRGVATNEKLFF
>TRBV9|TRBJ1-6|-
CASSVTGLGSPLHF
>TRBV6-5|TRBJ2-1|TRBD2
CASRKTSASYNEQFF
>TRBV4-3|TRBJ1-1|TRBD1
CASSQERGLTEAFF
>TRBV30|TRBJ2-7|-
CAWTEGISYEQYF
>TRBV4-1|TRBJ1-3|-
CASSQGGVAGNTIYF
>TRBV27|TRBJ2-7|-
CASSPTWGPHEQYF
>TRBV2|TRBJ2-7|TRBD2
CASILSSGGGEQYF
>TRBV11-3|TRBJ2-1|-
CASSHGQSGSYNEQFF
>TRBV5-1|TRBJ1-5|TRBD1
CASRETGDGQPQHF
>TRBV28|TRBJ2-7|TRBD1
CASSPGQSYEQYF
>TRBV19|TRBJ2-3|TRBD1
CASSSGQGSTDTQYF
>TRBV7-9|TRBJ1-2|TRBD1
CASSPGDRGRDGYTF
>TRBV9|TRBJ1-2|TRBD1
CASSAATGGGYTF
>TRBV6-5|TRBJ2-7|TRBD1
CASNLRETGAYEQYF